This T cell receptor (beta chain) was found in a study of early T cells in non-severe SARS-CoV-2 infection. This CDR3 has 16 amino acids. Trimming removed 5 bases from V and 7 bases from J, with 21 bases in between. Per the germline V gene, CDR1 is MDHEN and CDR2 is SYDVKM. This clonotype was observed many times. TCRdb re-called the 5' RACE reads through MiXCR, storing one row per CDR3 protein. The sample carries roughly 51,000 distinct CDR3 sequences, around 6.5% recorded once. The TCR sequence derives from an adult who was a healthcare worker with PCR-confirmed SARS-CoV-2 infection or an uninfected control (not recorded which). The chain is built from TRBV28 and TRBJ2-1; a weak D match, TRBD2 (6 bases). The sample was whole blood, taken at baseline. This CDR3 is CASSPLRDWRGNEQFF. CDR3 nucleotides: TGTGCCAGCAGTCCCCTCCGGGACTGGCGAGGTAATGAGCAGTTCTTC.